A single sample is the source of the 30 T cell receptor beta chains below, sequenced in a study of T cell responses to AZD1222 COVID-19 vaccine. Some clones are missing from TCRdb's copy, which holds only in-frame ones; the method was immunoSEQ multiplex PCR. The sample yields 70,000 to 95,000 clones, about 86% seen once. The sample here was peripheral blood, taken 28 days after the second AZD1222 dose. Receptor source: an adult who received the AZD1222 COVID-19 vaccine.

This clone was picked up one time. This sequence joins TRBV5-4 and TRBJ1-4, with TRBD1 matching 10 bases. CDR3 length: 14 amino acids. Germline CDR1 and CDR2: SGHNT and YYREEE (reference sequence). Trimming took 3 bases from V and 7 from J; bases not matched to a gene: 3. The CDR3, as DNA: TGTGCCAGCAGCTCCGACAGGGGGCGTGAAAAACTGTTTTTT. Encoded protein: CASSSDRGREKLFF.

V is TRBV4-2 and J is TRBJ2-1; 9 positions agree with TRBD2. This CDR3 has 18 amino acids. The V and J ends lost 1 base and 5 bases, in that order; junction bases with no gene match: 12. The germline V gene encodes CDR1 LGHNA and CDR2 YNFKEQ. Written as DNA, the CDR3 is TGTGCCAGCAGCCAAGGGCCGATGCGACTAGCGGAGGACAATGAGCAGTTCTTC. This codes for CASSQGPMRLAEDNEQFF.

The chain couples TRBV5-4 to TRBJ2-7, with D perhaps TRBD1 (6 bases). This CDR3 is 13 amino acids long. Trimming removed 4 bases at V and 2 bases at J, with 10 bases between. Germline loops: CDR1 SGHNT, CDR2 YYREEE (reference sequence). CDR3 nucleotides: TGTGCCAGCAGCGGGGGCCCCACCTACGAGCAGTACTTC. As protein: CASSGGPTYEQYF.

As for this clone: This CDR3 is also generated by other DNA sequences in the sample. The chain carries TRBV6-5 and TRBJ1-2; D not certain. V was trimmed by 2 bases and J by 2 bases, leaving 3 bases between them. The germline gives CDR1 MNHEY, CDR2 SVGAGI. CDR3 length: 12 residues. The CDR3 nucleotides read TGTGCCAGCAGTTACAGCAACTATGGCTACACCTTC. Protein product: CASSYSNYGYTF.

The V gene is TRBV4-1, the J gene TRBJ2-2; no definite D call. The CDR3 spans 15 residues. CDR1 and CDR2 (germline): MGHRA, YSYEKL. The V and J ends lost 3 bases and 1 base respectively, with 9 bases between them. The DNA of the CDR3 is TGCGCCAGCAGCCAGGATGGAAGGAACACCGGGGAGCTGTTTTTT. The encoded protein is CASSQDGRNTGELFF.

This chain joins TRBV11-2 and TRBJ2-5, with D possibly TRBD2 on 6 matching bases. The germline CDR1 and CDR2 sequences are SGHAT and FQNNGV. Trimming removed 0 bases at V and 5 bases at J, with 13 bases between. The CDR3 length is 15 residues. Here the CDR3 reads CASSLDRNAGETQYF. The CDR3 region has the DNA TGTGCCAGCAGCTTAGATCGGAACGCGGGGGAGACCCAGTACTTC.

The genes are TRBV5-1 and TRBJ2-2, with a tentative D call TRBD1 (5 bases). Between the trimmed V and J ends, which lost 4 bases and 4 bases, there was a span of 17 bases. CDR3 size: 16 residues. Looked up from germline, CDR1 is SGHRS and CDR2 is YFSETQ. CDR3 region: CASSHRVGLGTGELFF. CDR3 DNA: TGCGCCAGCAGCCATAGGGTGGGGCTGGGCACCGGGGAGCTGTTTTTT.

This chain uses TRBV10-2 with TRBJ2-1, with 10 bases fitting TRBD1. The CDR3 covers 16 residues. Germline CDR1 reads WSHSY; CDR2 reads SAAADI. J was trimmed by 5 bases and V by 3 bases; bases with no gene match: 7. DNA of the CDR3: TGCGCCAGCAGTGACGACCTCGGGACAGGGGACAATGAGCAGTTCTTC. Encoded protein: CASSDDLGTGDNEQFF.

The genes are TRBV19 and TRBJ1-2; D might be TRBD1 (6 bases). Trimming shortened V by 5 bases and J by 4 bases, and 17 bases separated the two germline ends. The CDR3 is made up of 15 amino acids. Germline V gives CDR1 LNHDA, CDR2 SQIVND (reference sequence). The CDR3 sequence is CASSRSQGLPYGYTF. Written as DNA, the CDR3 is TGTGCCAGTAGTCGCTCACAGGGTCTCCCCTATGGCTACACCTTC.

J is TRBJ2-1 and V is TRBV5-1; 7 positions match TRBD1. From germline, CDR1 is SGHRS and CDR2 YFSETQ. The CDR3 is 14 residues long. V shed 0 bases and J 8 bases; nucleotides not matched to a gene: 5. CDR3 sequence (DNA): TGCGCCAGCAGCTTGGGACAGGGTAAGGATGAGCAGTTCTTC. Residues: CASSLGQGKDEQFF.

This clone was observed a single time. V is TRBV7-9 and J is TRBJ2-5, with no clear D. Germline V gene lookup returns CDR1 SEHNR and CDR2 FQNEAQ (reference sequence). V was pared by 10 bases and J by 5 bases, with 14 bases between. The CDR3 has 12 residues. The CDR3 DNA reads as TGTGCCACCTCGTGGGTCGGTGAGACCCAGTACTTC. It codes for CATSWVGETQYF.

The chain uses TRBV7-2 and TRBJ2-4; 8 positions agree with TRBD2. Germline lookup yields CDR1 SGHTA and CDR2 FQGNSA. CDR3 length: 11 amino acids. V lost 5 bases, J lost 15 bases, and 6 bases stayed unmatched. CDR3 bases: TGTGCCAGCAGCCCAGGACTAGCTGTGTACTTC. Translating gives CASSPGLAVYF.

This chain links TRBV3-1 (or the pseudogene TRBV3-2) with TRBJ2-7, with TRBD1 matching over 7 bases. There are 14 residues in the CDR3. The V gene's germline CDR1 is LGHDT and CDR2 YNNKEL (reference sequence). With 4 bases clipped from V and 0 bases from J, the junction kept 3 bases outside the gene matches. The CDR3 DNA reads TGTGCCAGCAGCCCCCGGGACAGCTCCTACGAGCAGTACTTC. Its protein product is CASSPRDSSYEQYF.

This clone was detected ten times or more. Here the CDR3 reads CASTPGTGTQPQHF. For the CDR3, the DNA is TGTGCCAGCACCCCCGGGACAGGGACCCAGCCCCAGCATTTT. The chain recombines TRBV7-9 with TRBJ1-5; 9 bases are shared with TRBD1. CDR3 size: 14 residues. Germline loops: CDR1 SEHNR, CDR2 FQNEAQ (reference sequence). Trimming at V came to 7 bases and at J to 7 bases, leaving 8 bases not matched to a gene.

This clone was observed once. DNA for the CDR3: TGCGCCAGCAGCCCTTCAAATGAAAAACTGTTTTTT. This gives the protein CASSPSNEKLFF. The J gene is TRBJ1-4, the V gene TRBV5-1, with unresolved D. Trimming took 4 bases from V and 5 from J, leaving 6 bases between them. The CDR3 runs to 12 residues. Per the germline V gene, CDR1 is SGHRS and CDR2 is YFSETQ.

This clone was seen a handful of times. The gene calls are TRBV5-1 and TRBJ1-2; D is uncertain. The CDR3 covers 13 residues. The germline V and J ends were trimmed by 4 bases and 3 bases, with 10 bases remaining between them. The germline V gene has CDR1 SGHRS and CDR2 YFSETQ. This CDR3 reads CASSPGRDYGYTF. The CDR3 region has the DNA TGCGCCAGCAGCCCCGGGCGGGACTATGGCTACACCTTC.

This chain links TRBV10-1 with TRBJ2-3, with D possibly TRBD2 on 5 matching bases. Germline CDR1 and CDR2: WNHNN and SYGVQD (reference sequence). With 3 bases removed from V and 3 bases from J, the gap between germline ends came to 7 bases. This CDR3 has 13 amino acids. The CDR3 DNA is TGCGCCAGCAGTGAACCGGGGACAGATACGCAGTATTTT. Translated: CASSEPGTDTQYF.

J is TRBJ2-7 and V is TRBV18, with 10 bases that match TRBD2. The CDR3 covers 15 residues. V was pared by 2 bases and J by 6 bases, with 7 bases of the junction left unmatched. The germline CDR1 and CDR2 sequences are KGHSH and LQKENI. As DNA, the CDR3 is TGTGCCAGCTCACCAAGGTCGGCTAGCGGGGGCGAGCAGTACTTC. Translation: CASSPRSASGGEQYF.

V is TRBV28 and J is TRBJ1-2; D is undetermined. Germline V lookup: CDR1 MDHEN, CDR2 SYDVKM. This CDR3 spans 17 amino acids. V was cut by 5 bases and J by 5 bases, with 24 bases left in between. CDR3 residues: CASSEGFGGVLVYGYTF. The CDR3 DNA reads TGTGCCAGCAGTGAGGGTTTCGGTGGGGTGTTAGTATATGGCTACACCTTC.

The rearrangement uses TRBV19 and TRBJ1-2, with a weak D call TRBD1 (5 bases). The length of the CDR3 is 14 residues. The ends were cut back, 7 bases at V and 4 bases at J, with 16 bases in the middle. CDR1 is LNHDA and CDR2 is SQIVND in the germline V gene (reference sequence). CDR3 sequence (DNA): TGTGCCAGTACCCTAGGGCAGGGCGTCTATGGCTACACCTTC. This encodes CASTLGQGVYGYTF.

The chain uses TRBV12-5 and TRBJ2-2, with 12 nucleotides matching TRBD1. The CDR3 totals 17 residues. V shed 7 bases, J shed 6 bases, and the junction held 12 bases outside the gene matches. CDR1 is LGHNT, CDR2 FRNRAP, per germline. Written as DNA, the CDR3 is TGTGCTAGTGCCTTGGCACCCGGGACAGGGGGCCCCGGGGAGCTGTTTTTT. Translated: CASALAPGTGGPGELFF.

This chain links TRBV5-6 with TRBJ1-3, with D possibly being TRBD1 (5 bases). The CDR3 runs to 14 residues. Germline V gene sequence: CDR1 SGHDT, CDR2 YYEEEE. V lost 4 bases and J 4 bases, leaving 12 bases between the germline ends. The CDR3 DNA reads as TGTGCCAGCAGCCTGGGGGACTTCGGAAACACCATATATTTT. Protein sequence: CASSLGDFGNTIYF.

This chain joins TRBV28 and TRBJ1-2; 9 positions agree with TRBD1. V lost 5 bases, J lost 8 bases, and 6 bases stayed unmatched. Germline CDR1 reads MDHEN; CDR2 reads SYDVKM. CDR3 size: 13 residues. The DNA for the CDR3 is TGTGCCAGCAGTGATGGACAGGGGCACGGCTACACCTTC. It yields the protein CASSDGQGHGYTF.

The CDR3 reads CAWRITYNSPLHF. Written as DNA, the CDR3 is TGTGCCTGGAGGATAACCTATAATTCACCCCTCCACTTT. This chain uses TRBV30 with TRBJ1-6; D is unresolved. V was clipped by 3 bases and J by 2 bases, with 5 bases between them. The germline V gene encodes CDR1 GTSNPN and CDR2 SVGIG (reference sequence). The CDR3 has 13 residues.

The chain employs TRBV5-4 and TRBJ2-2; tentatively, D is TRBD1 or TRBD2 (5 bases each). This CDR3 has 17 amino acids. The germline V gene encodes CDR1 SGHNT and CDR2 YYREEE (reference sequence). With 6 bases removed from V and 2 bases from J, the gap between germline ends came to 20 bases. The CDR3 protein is CASTPTGAGLNTGELFF. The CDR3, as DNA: TGTGCCAGCACCCCAACCGGGGCAGGGTTAAACACCGGGGAGCTGTTTTTT.

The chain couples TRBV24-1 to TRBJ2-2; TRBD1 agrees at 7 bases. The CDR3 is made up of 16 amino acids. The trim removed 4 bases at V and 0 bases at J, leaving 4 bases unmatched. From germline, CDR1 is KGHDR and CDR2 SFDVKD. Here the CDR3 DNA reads TGTGCCACCAGTGACTTCGACAGGGCGAACACCGGGGAGCTGTTTTTT. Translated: CATSDFDRANTGELFF.

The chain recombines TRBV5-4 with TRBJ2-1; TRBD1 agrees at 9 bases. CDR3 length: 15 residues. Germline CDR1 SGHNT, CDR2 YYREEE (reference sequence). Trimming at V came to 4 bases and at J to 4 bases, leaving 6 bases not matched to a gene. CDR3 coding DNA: TGTGCCAGCAGCCCTGGGACAGGGTCGTACAATGAGCAGTTCTTC. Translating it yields CASSPGTGSYNEQFF.

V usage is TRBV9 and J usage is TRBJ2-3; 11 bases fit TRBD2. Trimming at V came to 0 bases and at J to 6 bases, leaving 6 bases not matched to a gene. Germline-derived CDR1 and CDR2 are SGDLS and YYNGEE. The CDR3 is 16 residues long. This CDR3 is CASSVGGSGGADTQYF. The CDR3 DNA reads TGTGCCAGCAGCGTAGGAGGTAGCGGGGGGGCGGATACGCAGTATTTT.

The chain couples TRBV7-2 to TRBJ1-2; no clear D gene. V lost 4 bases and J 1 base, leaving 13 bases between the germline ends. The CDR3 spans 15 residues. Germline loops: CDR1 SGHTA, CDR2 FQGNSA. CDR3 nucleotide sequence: TGTGCCAGCAGCTCAACAGATACCAGTAACTATGGCTACACCTTC. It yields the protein CASSSTDTSNYGYTF.

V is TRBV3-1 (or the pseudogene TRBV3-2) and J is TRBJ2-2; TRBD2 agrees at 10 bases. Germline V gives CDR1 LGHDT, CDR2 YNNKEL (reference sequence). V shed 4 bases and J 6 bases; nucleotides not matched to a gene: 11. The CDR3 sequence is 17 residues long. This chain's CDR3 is CASSPRRLAGHSGELFF. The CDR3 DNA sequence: TGTGCCAGCAGCCCCAGGAGACTAGCGGGCCATTCCGGGGAGCTGTTTTTT.